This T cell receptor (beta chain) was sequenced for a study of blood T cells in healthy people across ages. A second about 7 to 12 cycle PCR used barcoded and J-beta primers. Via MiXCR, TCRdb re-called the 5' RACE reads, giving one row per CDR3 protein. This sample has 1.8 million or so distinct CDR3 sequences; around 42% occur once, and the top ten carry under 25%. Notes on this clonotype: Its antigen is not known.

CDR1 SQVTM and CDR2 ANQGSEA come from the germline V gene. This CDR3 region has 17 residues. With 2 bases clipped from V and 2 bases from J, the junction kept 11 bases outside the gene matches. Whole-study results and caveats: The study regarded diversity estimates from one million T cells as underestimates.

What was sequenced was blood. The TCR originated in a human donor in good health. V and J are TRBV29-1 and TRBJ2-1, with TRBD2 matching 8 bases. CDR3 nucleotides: TGCAGCGTTGAACGGTTTGGTAGCGGGGAAACCTACAATGAGCAGTTCTTC. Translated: CSVERFGSGETYNEQFF.